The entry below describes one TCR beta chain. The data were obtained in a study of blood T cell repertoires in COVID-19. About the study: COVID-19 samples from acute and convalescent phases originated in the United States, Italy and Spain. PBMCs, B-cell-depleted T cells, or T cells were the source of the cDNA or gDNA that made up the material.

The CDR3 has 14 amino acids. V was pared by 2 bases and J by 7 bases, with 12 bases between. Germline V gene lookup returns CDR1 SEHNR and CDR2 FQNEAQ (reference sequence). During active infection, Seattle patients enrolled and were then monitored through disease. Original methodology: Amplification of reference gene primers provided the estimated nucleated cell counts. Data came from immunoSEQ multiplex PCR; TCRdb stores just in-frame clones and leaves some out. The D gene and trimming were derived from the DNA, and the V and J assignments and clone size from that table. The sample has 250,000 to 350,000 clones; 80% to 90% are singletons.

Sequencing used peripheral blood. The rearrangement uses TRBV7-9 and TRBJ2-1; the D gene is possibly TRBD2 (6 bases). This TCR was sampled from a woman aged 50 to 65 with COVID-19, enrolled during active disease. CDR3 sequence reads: CASSLTGDSNEQFF. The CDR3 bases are TGTGCCAGCAGCTTAACGGGAGACTCGAATGAGCAGTTCTTC.